These T cell receptor beta chains were read from a single sample in a study of OX40 agonist ivuxolimab in advanced cancers. Assay: immunoSEQ multiplex PCR; the TCRdb copy retains only in-frame clones and omits some. The sample yields about 19,000 clones, around 79% seen once. This specimen was CD4+ or CD8+ T cells sorted from blood, taken in a trial of the OX40 agonist ivuxolimab. These receptors were collected from an adult with an advanced solid tumor such as melanoma, head and neck, liver or kidney cancer. CDR3s include the opening cysteine and the closing phenylalanine or tryptophan. D genes are given only for firm matches. Clone size appears in some rows only: once, few, many, or a class for an expanded clone.

DNA: TGTGCCAACGCCCTTTTCTATGGCTACACCTTC
CDR3: CANALFYGYTF
size: .
V: TRBV7-9
J: TRBJ1-2
D: .

DNA: TGCAGCGTTGCTTACGGGTTGGCAGAAACTGAGCAGTTCTTC
CDR3: CSVAYGLAETEQFF
size: .
V: TRBV29-1
J: TRBJ2-1
D: .

DNA: TGTGCCAGCAGCTTGGCCGGGGGGGAAAAACTGTTTTTT
CDR3: CASSLAGGEKLFF
size: .
V: TRBV5-6
J: TRBJ1-4
D: .

DNA: TGTGCCTGGGCCCTGGGCGGGACAGGTGATCAGCCCCAGCATTTT
CDR3: CAWALGGTGDQPQHF
size: .
V: TRBV30
J: TRBJ1-5
D: TRBD1

DNA: TGTGCCAGCAGCTTAGGCGGCTCGCGGTACGAGACCCAGTACTTC
CDR3: CASSLGGSRYETQYF
size: .
V: TRBV11-3
J: TRBJ2-5
D: .

DNA: TGTGCCAGCAGCGCCGGGACAGGGGTTAACACTGAAGCTTTCTTT
CDR3: CASSAGTGVNTEAFF
size: .
V: TRBV11-3
J: TRBJ1-1
D: TRBD1

DNA: TGTGCCAGCAGCCCCCAGACTCTCCAAGAGACCCAGTACTTC
CDR3: CASSPQTLQETQYF
size: .
V: TRBV7-2
J: TRBJ2-5
D: .

DNA: TGTGCCAGTAGTCCCTTCAGCAGGGGTGGTGAAAAACTGTTTTTT
CDR3: CASSPFSRGGEKLFF
size: .
V: TRBV19
J: TRBJ1-4
D: .

DNA: TGTGCCAGCAGCGCGGAGGGCGGTTACTCTGGAAACACCATATATTTT
CDR3: CASSAEGGYSGNTIYF
size: .
V: TRBV7-8
J: TRBJ1-3
D: .

DNA: TGTGCCAGCAGCTTAGTCCATCCTAACTATGGCTACACCTTC
CDR3: CASSLVHPNYGYTF
size: once
V: TRBV7-6
J: TRBJ1-2
D: .

DNA: TGTGCCAGCACCCGGGGGTTCCAAGAGACCCAGTACTTC
CDR3: CASTRGFQETQYF
size: .
V: TRBV7-6
J: TRBJ2-5
D: .

DNA: TGTGCCAGCTCGGACAGAGAGTACAATCAGCCCCAGCATTTT
CDR3: CASSDREYNQPQHF
size: few
V: TRBV6-5
J: TRBJ1-5
D: .

DNA: TGCAGCGTTGAGGTCGAGGGGGTAGCCAAAAACATTCAGTACTTC
CDR3: CSVEVEGVAKNIQYF
size: .
V: TRBV29-1
J: TRBJ2-4
D: .

DNA: TGTGCCACTGGGTGGAGCTCCTACAATGAGCAGTTCTTC
CDR3: CATGWSSYNEQFF
size: few
V: TRBV5-4
J: TRBJ2-1
D: .

DNA: TGTGCCAGCAGCGGACTGACAGGGTCCTGGGAGCTGTTTTTT
CDR3: CASSGLTGSWELFF
size: .
V: TRBV9
J: TRBJ2-2
D: TRBD1

DNA: TGTGCCAGCAGCTTGACTAGTTCCGGGGAGCTGTTTTTT
CDR3: CASSLTSSGELFF
size: .
V: TRBV5-7
J: TRBJ2-2
D: .

DNA: TGCAGCGTTGGCCTAGCGGAGGCTGGCGGGGAGCTGTTTTTT
CDR3: CSVGLAEAGGELFF
size: .
V: TRBV29-1
J: TRBJ2-2
D: TRBD2

DNA: TGTGCCAGCAGTGAACAGGGAACAGATACGCAGTATTTT
CDR3: CASSEQGTDTQYF
size: .
V: TRBV25-1
J: TRBJ2-3
D: .

DNA: TGTGCCAGCAGCGGGCGGACAGGGAGGGAGACTGAAGCTTTCTTT
CDR3: CASSGRTGRETEAFF
size: once
V: TRBV7-2
J: TRBJ1-1
D: TRBD1

DNA: TGCGCCAGCAGCCAAGGTCGGACAGGGTGGGACTATGGCTACACCTTC
CDR3: CASSQGRTGWDYGYTF
size: .
V: TRBV4-1
J: TRBJ1-2
D: TRBD1

DNA: TGTGCCAGCATGGGGGCCGACAGAGGAGCGAATGGCTACACCTTC
CDR3: CASMGADRGANGYTF
size: .
V: TRBV6-5
J: TRBJ1-2
D: .

DNA: TGTGCCAGTAGTTTCACAGGCGGCCTGAACACTGAAGCTTTCTTT
CDR3: CASSFTGGLNTEAFF
size: .
V: TRBV19
J: TRBJ1-1
D: .

DNA: TGTGCCCGAGGGACAGTCTCCTACAATGAGCAGTTCTTC
CDR3: CARGTVSYNEQFF
size: .
V: TRBV30
J: TRBJ2-1
D: TRBD1

DNA: TGTGCCAGCTCCGGGACCCTAAATGAGCAGTTCTTC
CDR3: CASSGTLNEQFF
size: .
V: TRBV7-9
J: TRBJ2-1
D: .

DNA: TGTGCCAGCAGGGACGGGAGATCCGGGGAGCTGTTTTTT
CDR3: CASRDGRSGELFF
size: .
V: TRBV6-6
J: TRBJ2-2
D: .

DNA: TGTGCCAGCAGCTTAGGGGGCACCTCCTACGAGCAGTACTTC
CDR3: CASSLGGTSYEQYF
size: .
V: TRBV11-1
J: TRBJ2-7
D: .